This T cell receptor beta chain was recorded in a study of Ad26.COV2.S vaccination and SARS-CoV-2 variants. V was pared by 5 bases and J by 4 bases, with 17 bases of the junction left unmatched. CDR1 LNHDA and CDR2 SQIVND come from the germline V gene (reference sequence). The CDR3 extends over 17 amino acids. Treatment noted: about 20 received Ad26.COV2.S at low or high dose, single or two shots; about 5 received placebo; per-sample allocation not given. Specimens were obtained on day 63 following the first vaccine or placebo injection. There are a few counts of this clone. The method was immunoSEQ multiplex PCR; TCRdb's version includes in-frame clones alone and lacks a portion of them. The table has hundreds of thousands of clones, 87% seen once.

This chain links TRBV19 with TRBJ2-7; 7 nucleotides match TRBD1. Sequences were derived from peripheral blood, sampled in a trial of Ad26.COV2.S vaccine versus placebo. This clonotype was obtained from a person between 18 and 60 years old who received the Ad26.COV2.S COVID-19 vaccine or a placebo. The CDR3 DNA follows: TGTGCCAGTAGTGGGAACCCGACAGGGAAGATCGATTACGAGCAGTACTTC. This codes for CASSGNPTGKIDYEQYF. Variable domain in full (rest from reference TRBV19 and TRBJ2-7): DGGITQSPKYLFRKEGQNVTLSCEQNLNHDAMYWYRQDPGQGLRLIYYSQIVNDFQKGDIAEGYSVSREKKESFPLTVTSAQKNPTAFYLCASSGNPTGKIDYEQYFGPGTRLTVT.